This TCR beta chain was sequenced for a study of control samples from healthy donors and cancer patients. Assay used: immunoSEQ multiplex PCR; TCRdb lists only in-frame clones, some missing. The sample gives roughly 150,000 clones, more than 85% of which show up once; 0.68% is in the top ten. The V gene's germline CDR1 is KGHDR and CDR2 SFDVKD. Between the trimmed V and J ends, which lost 4 bases and 3 bases, there was a span of 9 bases. The CDR3 spans 14 residues. Sequenced: blood. The clonotype comes from a woman in her thirties in good health. The chain has TRBV24-1 and TRBJ1-5, with D hard to call. The CDR3 protein is CATSDSDFNQPQHF. The CDR3 DNA reads TGTGCCACCAGTGACTCCGATTTCAATCAGCCCCAGCATTTT.